This is a list of T cell receptor beta chains from one sample in a study of CD8 T cells in ankylosing spondylitis. TCRdb called the 5' RACE reads again in MiXCR, with one record for every CDR3 protein. Found here are over 150,000 distinct CDR3 sequences, about 20% of them singletons; the top ten hold roughly 4%. The sample taken for sequencing was blood, either unsorted or a sorted T cell fraction (not recorded which). The source of these receptors is a male donor aged 10 to 30 with ankylosing spondylitis or in good health (not recorded which). The CDR3 runs from the conserved cysteine through the conserved F or W. A D gene is named only where the DNA matches it firmly. Size is omitted from some rows. Given values are once, few, many or a class for expanded clones.

TRBV7-2	many	.	TRBJ2-1	CASSQSSSYNEQFF	TGTGCCAGCAGTCAAAGTAGCTCCTACAATGAGCAGTTCTTC
TRBV7-3	few	TRBD1	TRBJ2-3	CASSPRDREDTQYF	TGTGCCAGCAGCCCAAGGGACAGGGAAGATACGCAGTATTTT
TRBV29-1	.	.	TRBJ2-2	CRSGYTGELFF	TGCCGCTCAGGGTACACCGGGGAGCTGTTTTTT
TRBV27	.	.	TRBJ2-1	CASSFVSQYVEQFF	TGTGCCAGCAGTTTTGTTAGTCAATATGTTGAGCAGTTCTTC
TRBV12-3/TRBV12-4	.	.	TRBJ2-7	CASSLSPGFEQYF	TGTGCCAGCAGTTTGAGCCCCGGGTTCGAGCAGTACTTC
TRBV4-3	.	TRBD1	TRBJ1-2	CASSPGWTGNYGYTF	TGCGCCAGCAGCCCCGGATGGACAGGGAATTATGGCTACACCTTC
TRBV28	many	.	TRBJ2-7	CASRRSGVVEYEQYF	TGTGCCAGCAGGCGGTCGGGAGTGGTTGAATACGAGCAGTACTTC
TRBV12-3/TRBV12-4	many	.	TRBJ2-1	CASRKTGSYNEQFF	TGTGCCAGCAGAAAGACAGGCTCCTACAATGAGCAGTTCTTC
TRBV29-1	.	.	TRBJ2-2	CSVGAGELFF	TGCAGCGTGGGGGCCGGGGAGCTGTTTTTT
TRBV5-1	many	.	TRBJ1-5	CASSLAYHRQLSNQPQHF	TGCGCCAGCAGCTTGGCCTATCATCGACAGCTTAGCAATCAGCCCCAGCATTTT
TRBV4-1	.	.	TRBJ1-1	CASSQARGNTEAFF	TGCGCCAGCAGCCAAGCAAGGGGGAACACTGAAGCTTTCTTT
TRBV2	many	.	TRBJ1-1	CAGANTEAFF	TGTGCCGGAGCGAACACTGAAGCTTTCTTT
TRBV6-2/TRBV6-3	many	.	TRBJ2-7	CASSYQGSEQYF	TGTGCCAGCAGTTACCAGGGGAGCGAGCAGTACTTC
TRBV9	.	TRBD2	TRBJ2-7	CASSSGAPSYEQYF	TGTGCCAGCAGTAGCGGGGCCCCCTCCTACGAGCAGTACTTC
TRBV5-1	many	TRBD1	TRBJ1-3	CASSLVGTGRSGNTIYF	TGCGCCAGCAGCTTGGTCGGGACAGGGCGCTCTGGAAACACCATATATTTT
TRBV5-1	many	.	TRBJ1-1	CASSPRQMNTEAFF	TGCGCCAGCAGCCCGCGGCAGATGAACACTGAAGCTTTCTTT
TRBV29-1	many	.	TRBJ1-2	CSVDRQVEGNYGYTF	TGCAGCGTTGACCGTCAAGTGGAGGGTAACTATGGCTACACCTTC
TRBV5-6	few	TRBD1	TRBJ1-2	CASSRDSDYGYTF	TGTGCCAGCAGCCGGGACAGCGACTATGGCTACACCTTC
TRBV29-1	few	TRBD2	TRBJ2-7	CSVAGLAGASTDYEQYF	TGCAGCGTCGCGGGACTAGCGGGAGCGAGTACGGACTACGAGCAGTACTTC
TRBV20-1	many	.	TRBJ2-3	CSASASLAVYTQYF	TGCAGTGCTAGTGCGAGTCTGGCTGTATATACGCAGTATTTT
TRBV11-3	few	.	TRBJ2-1	CASSLGDPLDEQFF	TGTGCCAGCAGCTTAGGGGACCCCCTCGATGAGCAGTTCTTC
TRBV19	many	.	TRBJ1-3	CASGESVNTIYF	TGTGCCAGCGGGGAATCGGTCAACACCATATATTTT
TRBV2	many	TRBD2	TRBJ2-1	CASSDGGRGTSGRGNEQFF	TGTGCCAGCAGCGACGGAGGGCGCGGGACTAGCGGGAGAGGCAATGAGCAGTTCTTC
TRBV6-6	many	TRBD1	TRBJ1-4	CASNPGDRDEKLFF	TGTGCCAGCAACCCAGGGGACAGGGATGAAAAACTGTTTTTT
TRBV20-1	.	TRBD2	TRBJ2-1	CSARDTGGLSYNEQFF	TGCAGTGCTAGAGATACGGGAGGGCTGTCCTACAATGAGCAGTTCTTC
TRBV20-1	.	.	TRBJ2-1	CSASLEGDYNEQFF	TGCAGTGCTAGCCTTGAGGGAGATTACAATGAGCAGTTCTTC
TRBV29-1	few	.	TRBJ2-5	CSVEKTVQETQYF	TGCAGCGTGGAGAAGACGGTGCAAGAGACCCAGTACTTC
TRBV12-3/TRBV12-4	many	TRBD1	TRBJ2-1	CASSSMRTGYRLF	TGTGCCAGCAGTTCCATGCGGACAGGGTACAGGCTCTTC
TRBV10-3	many	TRBD2	TRBJ2-1	CAISESLAGEDNEQFF	TGTGCCATCAGTGAGTCGCTAGCGGGAGAGGACAATGAGCAGTTCTTC
TRBV25-1	many	.	TRBJ1-1	CASSDSTEAFF	TGTGCCAGCAGTGATAGTACTGAAGCTTTCTTT
TRBV6-5	many	.	TRBJ1-6	CASSQGQKYYNSPLHF	TGTGCCAGCAGCCAAGGACAGAAGTACTATAATTCACCCCTCCACTTT
TRBV7-2	many	.	TRBJ2-6	CASSPEGRGANVLTF	TGTGCCAGCAGCCCGGAGGGCCGTGGGGCCAACGTCCTGACTTTC
TRBV9	many	.	TRBJ2-3	CASSGGSGTDTQYF	TGTGCCAGCAGCGGGGGGTCGGGCACAGATACGCAGTATTTT
TRBV20-1	many	TRBD1	TRBJ2-3	CSARSQDRKDTQYF	TGCAGTGCTAGATCCCAGGACAGGAAAGATACGCAGTATTTT